This T cell receptor beta chain was identified during a study of T cell repertoires in aging, cancer and after chemotherapy. Whole-study context: Six age groups, ranging from 30 or younger to 70 or older, included the donors. Over several months to years, re-sampled healthy donor repertoires clearly shared clones.

General observations from the study: These repertoire data do not allow conclusions about immunological memory after chemotherapy.

To note about this clonotype: What it binds is unknown.

Amplification of TCR beta used genomic DNA extracted from peripheral blood. TRB rearrangements spanning V, D and J were amplified using mixed TRB-A/B primers. MiXCR, run by TCRdb on the multiplex PCR reads, gives a single entry per CDR3 protein. The sample shows approximately 10,000 distinct CDR3 sequences, 38% of them seen only once. The germline V gene has CDR1 SQVTM and CDR2 ANQGSEA. V was clipped by 3 bases and J by 0 bases, with 5 bases between them. This CDR3 spans 12 amino acids. The sequencing sample was made of blood. This rearrangement joins TRBV29-1 to TRBJ1-1, with no clear D. The TCR originated in a human donor in good health. CDR3 in DNA: TGCAGCGTTGATAGGGTGAACACTGAAGCTTTCTTT. Encoded protein: CSVDRVNTEAFF.